A selection of T cell receptor beta chains follows, all from one sample in a study of identical twins. TCRdb re-derived calls from the 5' RACE reads in MiXCR, one entry per CDR3 protein. The data hold approximately 700,000 distinct CDR3 sequences, with 15% to 20% observed a single time. The same specimen was also included in a second study, on T cells expressing NK-cell markers.

Sequencing was performed on PBMCs. All receptors come from a woman between 18 and 30 years old in good health. CDR3s include the opening cysteine and the closing phenylalanine or tryptophan.

TRBV4-3	TRBJ2-3	CASSQRVAGEPTNTQYF
TRBV29-1	TRBJ2-3	CSVDLWADTDTQYF
TRBV7-2	TRBJ2-1	CASSLELTGEQFF
TRBV12-3/TRBV12-4	TRBJ2-2	CASSPGTRSRELFF
TRBV3-1	TRBJ2-2	CASLQNTGELFF
TRBV6-5	TRBJ2-7	CASSYSSTQDYEQYF
TRBV14	TRBJ2-7	CASSQLPGLAGEQYF
TRBV12-3/TRBV12-4	TRBJ2-2	CASTLTSVNTGELFF
TRBV5-1	TRBJ2-7	CASSLTGTRRDEQYF
TRBV12-3/TRBV12-4	TRBJ2-4	CASSLGLAAKNIQYF
TRBV5-1	TRBJ1-4	CASRLGTGEEKLFF
TRBV7-9	TRBJ1-1	CASSLGGVRTEAFF
TRBV12-3/TRBV12-4	TRBJ2-7	CASRASRGSYEQYF
TRBV5-1	TRBJ2-1	CASSLQGQGGSEQFF
TRBV7-2	TRBJ1-5	CASSLQGYSNQPQHF
TRBV20-1	TRBJ2-7	CSAAPELRRLPNEQYF
TRBV15	TRBJ1-2	CATSRREGGYTF
TRBV13	TRBJ2-7	CASSNDRTSHTYEQYF
TRBV20-1	TRBJ2-7	CSRLGLAGNEQYF
TRBV6-2/TRBV6-3	TRBJ2-1	CASKTPSVMTSGGQNNEQFF
TRBV6-5	TRBJ1-1	CASSYTQANTEAFF
TRBV5-1	TRBJ2-2	CASSSGTGAGELFF
TRBV20-1	TRBJ2-4	CSAREGRLAKNIQYF
TRBV5-1	TRBJ1-2	CASSSRPRTEGPSGYGYTF
TRBV9	TRBJ2-5	CASSVGASGSLGETQYF
TRBV20-1	TRBJ2-7	CSAPGDNSYEQYF
TRBV7-3	TRBJ2-1	CASSAFADKINNEQFF